The rows below give T cell receptor beta chains drawn from one sample of a study of identical twins. TCRdb re-called the 5' RACE reads with MiXCR, one entry per CDR3 protein. The sample lists some 660,000 distinct CDR3 sequences, roughly 8% occurring once. Another study also made use of these data, one on yellow fever vaccine responses in identical twins.

The sample comprised PBMCs. The source of these receptors is a woman aged 18-29 years in good health. The CDR3 runs from the conserved cysteine through the conserved F or W. The D gene is left open where the match is weak. The size of a clone is reported for some rows only, either as once, few or many, or as a class for expanded clones.

>TRBJ2-1|few|-|TRBV12-3/TRBV12-4
TGTGCCAGCAGCTCACAACGTACCAATGAGCAGTTCTTC
CASSSQRTNEQFF
>TRBJ2-7|few|-|TRBV28
TGTGCCAGCAGTCTTGTAAGCTTTGGAGATAAGGACGAGCAGTACTTC
CASSLVSFGDKDEQYF
>TRBJ2-1|-|-|TRBV11-2
TGTGCCAGCAGCGCAAATATCGGGACTGGCCCCTACAATGAGCAGTTCTTC
CASSANIGTGPYNEQFF
>TRBJ1-2|-|TRBD1|TRBV24-1
TGTGCCACCAGTGAGGGAGGACAGGGATATGGCTACACCTTC
CATSEGGQGYGYTF
>TRBJ1-4|many|TRBD1|TRBV15
TGTGCCACCAGCAGCCATACAGGGGGCCCAGCTAATGAAAAACTGTTTTTT
CATSSHTGGPANEKLFF
>TRBJ2-7|-|-|TRBV3-1
TGTGCCAGCAGCTCCCGACACCAACCCAGATACTACGAGCAGTACTTC
CASSSRHQPRYYEQYF
>TRBJ2-3|few|-|TRBV9
TGTGCCAGCAGCGACCCCGGGCAGGCTATTAGCACAGATACGCAGTATTTT
CASSDPGQAISTDTQYF
>TRBJ1-2|-|-|TRBV4-2
TGTGCCAGCAGCCAAGATCTACAGAACTATGGCTACACCTTC
CASSQDLQNYGYTF
>TRBJ2-7|-|TRBD1|TRBV7-9
TGTGCCAGCAGCTTAGAACAGGGGATCTCCCACGAGCAGTACTTC
CASSLEQGISHEQYF
>TRBJ2-2|few|-|TRBV7-6
TGTGCCAGCAGCCGCTGGAACACCGGGGAGCTGTTTTTT
CASSRWNTGELFF
>TRBJ1-1|-|-|TRBV9
TGTGCCAGCAGCGTAGGAGCGAAATCTGAAGCTTTCTTT
CASSVGAKSEAFF
>TRBJ2-5|many|-|TRBV28
TGTGCCAGCAGTTTGTGGGATAGCGGCCTGGCGGAGACCCAGTACTTC
CASSLWDSGLAETQYF
>TRBJ1-1|few|-|TRBV6-6
TGTGCCAGCAGGGGGGTGGGCACTGAAGCTTTCTTT
CASRGVGTEAFF
>TRBJ2-5|-|TRBD1|TRBV29-1
TGCAGCGTTCAGACAGGGCAAGAGACCCAGTACTTC
CSVQTGQETQYF
>TRBJ2-3|many|TRBD2|TRBV7-8
TGTGCCAGCAGTTATCCTAGCGGGGGGGCAGAAGATACGCAGTATTTT
CASSYPSGGAEDTQYF
>TRBJ2-3|-|TRBD1|TRBV10-3
TGTGCCATCACCAGACAGGGAAAAAGCACAGATACGCAGTATTTT
CAITRQGKSTDTQYF
>TRBJ2-7|-|TRBD2|TRBV5-5
TGTGCCAGCAGCTGGACTAGCGGAAACTACGAGCAGTACTTC
CASSWTSGNYEQYF
>TRBJ2-1|many|-|TRBV29-1
TGCAGCGTTGAAGGCAGGTACAATGAGCAGTTCTTC
CSVEGRYNEQFF
>TRBJ1-2|many|-|TRBV20-1
TGCAGTGCTCGTATGACGGCTGTCTACACCTTC
CSARMTAVYTF
>TRBJ2-7|once|TRBD1|TRBV28
TGTGCCAGCAGTTTTCGACAGGGGCCGGGCAACGAGCAGTACTTC
CASSFRQGPGNEQYF
>TRBJ2-7|many|-|TRBV12-3/TRBV12-4
TGTGCCAGCAGTCCCCGGGACCGCTACGAGCAGTACTTC
CASSPRDRYEQYF
>TRBJ1-6|-|-|TRBV10-3
TGTGCCATCATGGGGGCGGTGAATTCACCCCTCCACTTT
CAIMGAVNSPLHF
>TRBJ2-1|-|TRBD2|TRBV20-1
TGCAGTGCTAGAGATCCAGAGCTAGCGGGAGGATGGTTCTTC
CSARDPELAGGWFF
>TRBJ1-5|few|-|TRBV20-1
TGCAGTGCTAGGGTGGAAAATCAGCCCCAGCATTTT
CSARVENQPQHF
>TRBJ1-1|-|-|TRBV12-3/TRBV12-4
TGTGCCAGCAGTTTGACAAAGCAAGCTTTCTTT
CASSLTKQAFF
>TRBJ2-7|-|-|TRBV20-1
TGCAGTGCCCAGGCGAGAATGTCCTACGAGCAGTACTTC
CSAQARMSYEQYF
>TRBJ2-2|-|TRBD1|TRBV7-9
TGTGCCAGCAGCATTGGGACAGGGTTCACCGGGGAGCTGTTTTTT
CASSIGTGFTGELFF
>TRBJ2-1|-|-|TRBV20-1
TGCTGTGCTAGAGATCAGGACCCAACTAATAAAGATGAGCAGTTCTTC
CCARDQDPTNKDEQFF
>TRBJ2-5|-|TRBD2|TRBV9
TGTGCCAGCAGCGTAGCTACTGCGACTAGCGGTCTTTTCGAGACCCAGTACTTC
CASSVATATSGLFETQYF
>TRBJ2-1|few|TRBD1|TRBV10-3
TGTGCCATCAGAGGGACAGGATCGGGGGAGCAGTTCTTC
CAIRGTGSGEQFF
>TRBJ2-3|many|TRBD1|TRBV29-1
TGCAGCGTAGCCGGGACAGGGAGCACAGATACGCAGTATTTT
CSVAGTGSTDTQYF